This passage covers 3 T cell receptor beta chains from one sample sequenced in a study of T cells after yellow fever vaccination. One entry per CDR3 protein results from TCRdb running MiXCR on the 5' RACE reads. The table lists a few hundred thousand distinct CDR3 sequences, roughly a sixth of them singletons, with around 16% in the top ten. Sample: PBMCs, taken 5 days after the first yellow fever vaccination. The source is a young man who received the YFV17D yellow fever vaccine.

In DNA, the CDR3 is TGTGCCAGCATCCGCAGGGTGAACACTGAAGCTTTCTTT. This encodes CASIRRVNTEAFF. The V and J genes are TRBV28 and TRBJ1-1; D is possibly TRBD1 (5 bases). The germline V gene encodes CDR1 MDHEN and CDR2 SYDVKM. The CDR3 length is 13 residues. V dropped 7 bases and J dropped 0 bases, with 9 bases sitting between them.

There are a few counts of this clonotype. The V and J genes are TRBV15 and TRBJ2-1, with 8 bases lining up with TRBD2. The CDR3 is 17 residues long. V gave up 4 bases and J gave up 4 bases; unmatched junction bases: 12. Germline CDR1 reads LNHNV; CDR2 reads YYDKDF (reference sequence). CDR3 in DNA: TGTGCCACCAGCATTACCGCGAATAGCGGGATTTACAATGAGCAGTTCTTC. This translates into CATSITANSGIYNEQFF.

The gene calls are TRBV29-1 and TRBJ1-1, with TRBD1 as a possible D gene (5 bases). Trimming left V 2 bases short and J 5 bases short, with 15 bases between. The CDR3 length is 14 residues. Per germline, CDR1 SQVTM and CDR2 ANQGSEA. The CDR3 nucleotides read TGCAGCGTTGAACTACTATTGGGGGAAACTGAAGCTTTCTTT. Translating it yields CSVELLLGETEAFF. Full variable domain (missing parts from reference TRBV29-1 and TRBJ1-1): SAVISQKPSRDICQRGTSLTIQCQVDSQVTMMFWYRQQPGQSLTLIATANQGSEATYESGFVIDKFPISRPNLTFSTLTVSNMSPEDSSIYLCSVELLLGETEAFFGQGTRLTVV.